Following are 27 T cell receptor beta chains from one sample sequenced in a study of blood T cell repertoires in COVID-19. Only in-frame clones appear in the TCRdb table, and some are missing; sequencing was by immunoSEQ multiplex PCR. Among fewer than 200,000 clones, less than 85% were seen once, and the ten largest hold around 3.2%. The specimen was peripheral blood. These receptors were obtained from a human donor with acute or convalescent COVID-19. The donor label of this sample is uncertain.

This clone is a singleton in its sample. V and J are TRBV5-8 and TRBJ2-2, with a weak D call TRBD1 (6 bases). The length of the CDR3 is 16 residues. Trimming pared 0 bases from V and 0 bases from J, leaving 9 bases between. Germline V gene data show CDR1 as SGHTS and CDR2 as YDEGEE. The CDR3 loop reads CASSLVQGANTGELFF. The CDR3 DNA reads as TGTGCCAGCAGCTTGGTACAGGGCGCGAACACCGGGGAGCTGTTTTTT.

This chain joins TRBV6-5 and TRBJ2-7, with 9 positions matching TRBD1. The V and J ends lost 7 bases and 2 bases, in that order; junction bases with no gene match: 9. The CDR3 covers 15 residues. Germline V CDR1 and CDR2: MNHEY, SVGAGI. CDR3 region: CASNWGQGRTYEQYF. For the CDR3, the DNA is TGTGCCAGCAATTGGGGACAGGGCCGGACCTACGAGCAGTACTTC.

The CDR3 region is CASSQDNRASGGSPLHF. DNA of the CDR3: TGTGCCAGCAGCCAAGACAACAGGGCGTCGGGGGGGTCACCCCTCCACTTT. The chain links TRBV3-1 (or the pseudogene TRBV3-2) to TRBJ1-6; possible D gene TRBD1, 6 bases. V was pared by 0 bases and J by 10 bases, with 19 bases between. The germline V gene has CDR1 LGHDT and CDR2 YNNKEL (reference sequence). The CDR3 is 17 amino acids.

This chain connects TRBV24-1 to TRBJ2-2; TRBD1 matches 7 bases. Germline V gene lookup returns CDR1 KGHDR and CDR2 SFDVKD. Trimming at V came to 7 bases and at J to 6 bases, leaving 7 bases not matched to a gene. CDR3 length equals 14 residues. CDR3 coding DNA: TGTGCCACCAGCGACAGGGTGCTGGCCGGGGAGCTGTTTTTT. Translated, it gives CATSDRVLAGELFF.

This chain links TRBV7-9 with TRBJ1-2, with D possibly being TRBD1 (5 bases). The CDR3 loop spans 16 amino acids. The V and J ends lost 2 bases and 5 bases respectively, with 18 bases between them. From germline, CDR1 is SEHNR and CDR2 FQNEAQ (reference sequence). The chain's CDR3 is CASSLRRGGDGYGYTF. DNA of the CDR3: TGTGCCAGCAGCTTAAGAAGGGGCGGGGATGGTTATGGCTACACCTTC.

A note on this clone: Other DNA sequences of this sample code for an identical CDR3. This chain connects TRBV5-1 to TRBJ1-3; D gene uncertain. V was clipped by 2 bases and J by 0 bases, with 9 bases between them. Germline V lookup: CDR1 SGHRS, CDR2 YFSETQ. The CDR3 is 15 amino acids. For the CDR3, the DNA is TGCGCCAGCAGCTTAACCGGGGTCTCTGGAAACACCATATATTTT. This encodes CASSLTGVSGNTIYF.

V and J are TRBV28 and TRBJ1-4, with a possible D match to TRBD1 (5 bases). CDR1 is MDHEN, CDR2 SYDVKM, per germline. The CDR3 covers 14 residues. The V end lost 2 bases, the J end lost 8 bases, and 12 bases lay between the germline ends. This CDR3 is CASSLRQGHEKLFF. CDR3 sequence (DNA): TGTGCCAGCAGTTTAAGGCAGGGTCACGAAAAACTGTTTTTT.

V usage is TRBV28 and J usage is TRBJ1-6; D unclear. CDR3 size: 14 residues. Trimming took 5 bases from V and 10 from J, leaving 15 bases between them. In germline, CDR1 is MDHEN, CDR2 SYDVKM. CDR3 DNA sequence: TGTGCCAGCAGTCCCGAGCGGGGTAACTCACCCCTCCACTTT. Protein product: CASSPERGNSPLHF. The entire variable domain, with the rest obtained from reference TRBV28 and TRBJ1-6, is as follows: DVKVTQSSRYLVKRTGEKVFLECVQDMDHENMFWYRQDPGLGLRLIYFSYDVKMKEKGDIPEGYSVSREKKERFSLILESASTNQTSMYLCASSPERGNSPLHFGNGTRLTVT.

This chain connects TRBV18 to TRBJ1-1, with D possibly matching TRBD1 (5 bases). Trimming removed 6 bases at V and 1 base at J, with 12 bases between. Germline V gene lookup returns CDR1 KGHSH and CDR2 LQKENI. This CDR3 has 14 residues. The CDR3 nucleotides are TGTGCCAGCTCTAAGGCGGGGGAGAACACTGAAGCTTTCTTT. Its translation is CASSKAGENTEAFF.

The chain carries TRBV5-4 and TRBJ1-1; unclear D gene. Trimming took off 1 base at V and 1 base at J, with 5 bases between the two ends. Looked up from germline, CDR1 is SGHNT and CDR2 is YYREEE (reference sequence). The length of the CDR3 is 13 residues. The DNA of the CDR3 is TGTGCCAGCAGCTTGCGACAGAACACTGAAGCTTTCTTT. It translates to CASSLRQNTEAFF.

This chain links TRBV7-3 with TRBJ2-3, with 11 bases identical to TRBD2. Germline V gene sequence: CDR1 SGHTA, CDR2 FQGTGA. This CDR3 has 14 amino acids. J lost 8 bases, V lost 5 bases, and 6 bases had no gene match. The CDR3: CASSPLAGAPTQYF. DNA for the CDR3: TGTGCCAGCAGCCCACTAGCGGGGGCGCCTACGCAGTATTTT.

The chain couples TRBV7-8 to TRBJ2-2; no reliable D call. Trimming shortened V by 4 bases and J by 3 bases, and 3 bases separated the two germline ends. Germline V gene sequence: CDR1 SGHVS, CDR2 FQNEAQ. The CDR3 spans 12 residues. The CDR3 is CASSSYTGELFF. The CDR3 DNA follows: TGTGCCAGCAGCTCCTACACCGGGGAGCTGTTTTTT.

The V call is TRBV2, the J call TRBJ1-5; D is possibly TRBD1 (5 bases). Germline V gene lookup returns CDR1 SNHLY and CDR2 FYNNEI. Trimming removed 10 bases at V and 1 base at J, with 14 bases between. This CDR3 region has 14 residues. The CDR3 sequence is CATKGGTSNQPQHF. CDR3 bases: TGTGCCACCAAAGGAGGGACGAGCAATCAGCCCCAGCATTTT.

The chain uses TRBV5-1 and TRBJ1-1; 7 bases are shared with TRBD1. J was trimmed by 11 bases and V by 3 bases; bases with no gene match: 10. Germline V gene sequence: CDR1 SGHRS, CDR2 YFSETQ. The CDR3 spans 13 residues. This CDR3 is CASSSKGAGWAFF. Here the CDR3 DNA reads TGCGCCAGCAGCTCTAAGGGGGCAGGGTGGGCTTTCTTT.

V and J are TRBV14 and TRBJ2-7, with TRBD1 identical over 7 bases. The CDR3 consists of 15 residues. With 3 bases clipped from V and 2 bases from J, the junction kept 7 bases outside the gene matches. Per germline, CDR1 SGHDN and CDR2 FVKESK. DNA for the CDR3: TGTGCCAGCAGCCAGAAGAGACAGGGAACCTACGAGCAGTACTTC. Translating gives CASSQKRQGTYEQYF.

This chain connects TRBV20-1 to TRBJ1-4; unclear D gene. The ends were cut back, 3 bases at V and 10 bases at J, with 15 bases in the middle. The CDR3 spans 13 residues. Germline V gives CDR1 DFQATT, CDR2 SNEGSKA (reference sequence). This CDR3 is CSASMPLNGKLFF. CDR3 bases: TGCAGTGCTAGTATGCCCCTCAACGGAAAACTGTTTTTT.

The genes are TRBV5-1 and TRBJ1-1, with D unclear. The length of the CDR3 is 12 residues. From germline, CDR1 is SGHRS and CDR2 YFSETQ. The ends were cut back, 1 base at V and 5 bases at J, with 6 bases in the middle. CDR3 residues: CASSLPSTEAFF. The CDR3 DNA follows: TGCGCCAGCAGCTTGCCGAGTACTGAAGCTTTCTTT. The full variable domain, completed using reference TRBV5-1 and TRBJ1-1, is KAGVTQTPRYLIKTRGQQVTLSCSPISGHRSVSWYQQTPGQGLQFLFEYFSETQRNKGNFPGRFSGRQFSNSRSEMNVSTLELGDSALYLCASSLPSTEAFFGQGTRLTVV.

V and J are TRBV24-1 and TRBJ1-1, with 7 positions matching TRBD1. This CDR3 has 12 amino acids. CDR1 and CDR2 (germline): KGHDR, SFDVKD. V lost 5 bases, J lost 10 bases, and 6 bases stayed unmatched. The CDR3 DNA follows: TGTGCCACCAGTGCCGAGACAGGGAGAGCTTTCTTT. The encoded protein is CATSAETGRAFF.

J is TRBJ1-2 and V is TRBV19; tentatively, D is TRBD1 (5 bases). Germline V gene sequence: CDR1 LNHDA, CDR2 SQIVND (reference sequence). V was trimmed by 7 bases and J by 5 bases, leaving 20 bases between them. The CDR3 sequence is 15 residues long. This CDR3 reads CASTNEGQGTYGYTF. The CDR3 nucleotides are TGTGCCAGTACCAATGAAGGGCAGGGAACATATGGCTACACCTTC.

The chain has TRBV4-3 and TRBJ1-4, with D possibly TRBD1 on 5 matching bases. The CDR3 is 15 residues long. Trimming cost V 1 base and J 5 bases, with 11 bases left between them. The germline CDR1 and CDR2 sequences are LGHNA and YSLEER. The CDR3 nucleotides are TGCGCCAGCAGCCAAGGGGGCAGGGTGAATGAAAAACTGTTTTTT. Translating it yields CASSQGGRVNEKLFF.

This chain uses TRBV2 with TRBJ1-3; perhaps TRBD1 as D (5 bases). Deletions cut 8 bases from V and 0 bases from J, with 14 bases between. CDR3 length: 15 residues. In germline, CDR1 is SNHLY, CDR2 FYNNEI. For the CDR3, the DNA is TGTGCCAGCTCCCCAGGGACTAGCTCTGGAAACACCATATATTTT. It encodes CASSPGTSSGNTIYF.

This chain links TRBV30 with TRBJ1-5; 8 bases line up with TRBD1. The trim removed 2 bases at V and 9 bases at J, leaving 12 bases unmatched. CDR1 is GTSNPN and CDR2 is SVGIG in the germline V gene (reference sequence). The length of the CDR3 is 15 residues. The CDR3 is CAWSITGTGLGPQHF. CDR3 DNA sequence: TGTGCCTGGAGTATAACTGGGACAGGCTTGGGGCCCCAGCATTTT.

The chain employs TRBV3-1 (or the pseudogene TRBV3-2) and TRBJ2-5, with D possibly matching TRBD2 (5 bases). In germline, CDR1 is LGHDT, CDR2 YNNKEL (reference sequence). V lost 6 bases, J lost 2 bases, and 10 bases lay in between. The CDR3 sequence is 13 residues long. The chain's CDR3 is CASRHSGQETQYF. The CDR3 nucleotides read TGTGCCAGCAGGCACAGCGGACAAGAGACCCAGTACTTC.

The V call is TRBV14, the J call TRBJ1-2; D remains unclear. CDR1 SGHDN and CDR2 FVKESK come from the germline V gene. CDR3 length equals 13 residues. Trimming cost V 1 base and J 13 bases, with 16 bases left between them. The CDR3 sequence: CASSQVPGLPGTF. CDR3 coding DNA: TGTGCCAGCAGCCAAGTACCAGGACTGCCGGGCACCTTC.

The CDR3 DNA is TGTGCCAGCAGTTCCCCGGGACAGGGTCGGGAGACCCAGTACTTC. Its translation: CASSSPGQGRETQYF. V and J are TRBV27 and TRBJ2-5; 9 bases are a match to TRBD1. The J segment lost 5 bases and the V segment lost 4 bases, leaving 8 bases of the junction unmatched. This CDR3 is 15 amino acids long. Germline assignment: CDR1 MNHEY and CDR2 SMNVEV (reference sequence).

This CDR3 reads CASSSMSSYNSPLHF. For the CDR3, the DNA is TGTGCCAGTAGCTCGATGAGCTCCTATAATTCACCCCTCCACTTT. This chain joins TRBV19 and TRBJ1-6; D ambiguous. The germline V and J ends were trimmed by 6 bases and 0 bases, with 9 bases remaining between them. Germline CDR1 is LNHDA and CDR2 is SQIVND (reference sequence). The CDR3 covers 15 residues. The variable domain in full, with the rest retrieved from reference TRBV19 and TRBJ1-6, is DGGITQSPKYLFRKEGQNVTLSCEQNLNHDAMYWYRQDPGQGLRLIYYSQIVNDFQKGDIAEGYSVSREKKESFPLTVTSAQKNPTAFYLCASSSMSSYNSPLHFGNGTRLTVT.

This clone has just one count. The chain employs TRBV30 and TRBJ1-3; maybe TRBD1 (6 bases). Germline values: CDR1 GTSNPN, CDR2 SVGIG (reference sequence). Trimming took 1 base from V and 2 from J, leaving 15 bases between them. This CDR3 comprises 16 residues. CDR3 amino acids: CAWSAGPGAAGNTIYF. The CDR3 region has the DNA TGTGCCTGGAGTGCAGGGCCAGGGGCCGCTGGAAACACCATATATTTT.